Presented here are 13 T cell receptor beta chains from one specimen sequenced in a study of high-grade serous ovarian cancer treatment subgroups (dated by TCRdb to the early 2020s). Library preparation used the immunoSEQ multiplex PCR assay. TCRdb carries this immuneACCESS record with in-frame sequences only. Its versions omit some clonotypes, under half of them owing to an unresolved V gene in the studies checked, with the rest unexplained. The sample table shows about 3,000 clones, and 55% to 80% are seen once. The ten largest clones represent 12% of the sample. Tumor samples were collected prior to definitive surgery or chemotherapy. Sample: tumor tissue. All receptors come from a human donor with high-grade serous ovarian cancer.

By its share, this clone is large. The chain combines TRBV18 with TRBJ1-6; 9 bases are a match to TRBD1. Germline V CDR1 and CDR2: KGHSH, LQKENI. The CDR3 covers 16 residues. Trimming at V came to 2 bases and at J to 8 bases, leaving 7 bases not matched to a gene. The CDR3 region is CASSPSTDRGHSPLHF. The CDR3 nucleotides read TGTGCCAGCTCACCATCCACGGACAGGGGACATTCACCCCTCCACTTT.

This chain uses TRBV23-1 with TRBJ1-5; D is ambiguous. TRBV23-1 falls under the ORF class, with uncertain function. V was shortened by 8 bases and J by 0 bases, with 8 bases between the two germline ends. The CDR3 is 13 amino acids. In nucleotides, the CDR3 is TGCGCCAGCTATCGGATTAGCAATCAGCCCCAGCATTTT. Its translation is CASYRISNQPQHF.

This chain uses TRBV19 with TRBJ2-1, with TRBD2 matching 12 bases. The CDR3 loop spans 15 amino acids. Germline V lookup: CDR1 LNHDA, CDR2 SQIVND (reference sequence). The trim removed 5 bases at V and 4 bases at J, leaving 3 bases unmatched. The CDR3 region has the DNA TGTGCCAGTAGTGTGACTAGCGGGGGTTACAATGAGCAGTTCTTC. Its translation: CASSVTSGGYNEQFF.

The chain employs TRBV7-2 and TRBJ2-6, with D uncertain. This CDR3 spans 17 amino acids. The ends were cut back, 0 bases at V and 2 bases at J, with 11 bases in the middle. Germline V gives CDR1 SGHTA, CDR2 FQGNSA. The CDR3 here is CASSLAPLTAGANVLTF. CDR3 bases: TGTGCCAGCAGCTTAGCGCCACTGACCGCTGGGGCCAACGTCCTGACTTTC.

This chain joins TRBV29-1 and TRBJ1-2, with TRBD1 as a possible D gene (5 bases). V was trimmed by 4 bases and J by 8 bases, leaving 17 bases between them. CDR3 length: 13 residues. CDR1 is SQVTM, CDR2 ANQGSEA, per germline. The CDR3 loop is CSVVGQGSWGYTF. DNA for the CDR3: TGCAGCGTTGTGGGTCAGGGAAGCTGGGGCTACACCTTC.

The genes are TRBV10-1 and TRBJ2-1; 7 bases align to TRBD2. This CDR3 contains 14 residues. With 2 bases clipped from V and 6 bases from J, the junction kept 4 bases outside the gene matches. The germline V gene has CDR1 WNHNN and CDR2 SYGVQD (reference sequence). CDR3 amino acids: CASSEGLVGNEQFF. CDR3 DNA sequence: TGCGCCAGCAGTGAGGGACTAGTTGGCAATGAGCAGTTCTTC.

This clone was seen a few times. This chain links TRBV4-2 with TRBJ1-2, with D tentatively TRBD1 (6 bases). V was clipped by 0 bases and J by 3 bases, with 14 bases between them. This CDR3 region has 16 residues. CDR1 is LGHNA and CDR2 is YNFKEQ in the germline V gene. In DNA form, the CDR3 reads TGTGCCAGCAGCCAAGATATGGCACAGGGCCACTATGGCTACACCTTC. The encoded protein is CASSQDMAQGHYGYTF.

The genes are TRBV19 and TRBJ1-2; the D gene is possibly TRBD1 (6 bases). The CDR3 covers 13 residues. Trimming stripped 5 bases from V and 6 bases from J, with 13 bases between. CDR1 is LNHDA, CDR2 SQIVND, per germline (reference sequence). CDR3 nucleotide sequence: TGTGCCAGTAGTTTACAGGGAGTCAATGGCTACACCTTC. It translates to CASSLQGVNGYTF.

This clone has just one count. The chain carries TRBV7-8 and TRBJ2-5, with D perhaps being TRBD1 or TRBD2 (5 bases each). This CDR3 has 14 amino acids. Germline loops: CDR1 SGHVS, CDR2 FQNEAQ. The germline V and J ends were trimmed by 4 bases and 0 bases, with 9 bases remaining between them. The CDR3 region is CASSWGTYQETQYF. CDR3 in DNA: TGTGCCAGCAGCTGGGGGACCTACCAAGAGACCCAGTACTTC.

V usage is TRBV4-2 and J usage is TRBJ2-5, with TRBD1 matching over 11 bases. V trimming: 0 bases; J trimming: 5 bases; junction bases outside the gene matches: 8. CDR1 is LGHNA and CDR2 is YNFKEQ in the germline V gene. This CDR3 has 17 amino acids. The CDR3 is CASSQDLPGQGGETQYF. The CDR3 region has the DNA TGTGCCAGCAGCCAAGATCTTCCGGGACAGGGGGGCGAGACCCAGTACTTC.

This clone has just one count. The V gene is TRBV27, the J gene TRBJ2-5, with no clear D. V lost 2 bases, J lost 2 bases, and 6 bases lay in between. CDR3 length: 13 amino acids. CDR1 is MNHEY and CDR2 is SMNVEV in the germline V gene (reference sequence). In nucleotides, the CDR3 is TGTGCCAGCAGTTTAAGACATCAAGAGACCCAGTACTTC. This translates into CASSLRHQETQYF.

The chain combines TRBV4-3 with TRBJ1-4; possibly TRBD1 for D (6 bases). The CDR3 runs to 15 residues. Trimming pared 0 bases from V and 7 bases from J, leaving 12 bases between. Germline assignment: CDR1 LGHNA and CDR2 YSLEER. The DNA of the CDR3 is TGCGCCAGCAGCCAAGAAGAGGGGGATATTGAAAAACTGTTTTTT. Protein product: CASSQEEGDIEKLFF.

This chain links TRBV11-2 with TRBJ2-7; D is uncertain. The CDR3 totals 11 residues. Trimming took 0 bases from V and 7 from J, leaving 4 bases between them. Germline assignment: CDR1 SGHAT and CDR2 FQNNGV. CDR3 in DNA: TGTGCCAGCAGCTTAGAATGGGAGCAGTACTTC. Translated, it gives CASSLEWEQYF.